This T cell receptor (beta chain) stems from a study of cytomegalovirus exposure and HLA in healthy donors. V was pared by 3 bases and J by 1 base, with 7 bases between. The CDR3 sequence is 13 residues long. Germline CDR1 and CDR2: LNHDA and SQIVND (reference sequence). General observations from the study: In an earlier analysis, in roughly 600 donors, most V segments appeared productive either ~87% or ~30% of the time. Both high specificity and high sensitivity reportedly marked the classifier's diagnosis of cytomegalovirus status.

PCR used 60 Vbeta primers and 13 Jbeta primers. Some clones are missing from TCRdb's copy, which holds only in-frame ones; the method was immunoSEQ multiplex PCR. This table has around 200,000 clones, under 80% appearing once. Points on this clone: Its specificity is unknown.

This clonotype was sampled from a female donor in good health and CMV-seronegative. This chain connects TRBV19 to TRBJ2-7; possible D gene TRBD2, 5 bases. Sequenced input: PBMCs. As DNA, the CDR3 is TGTGCCAGTAGTATCGGGATGTCCTACGAGCAGTACTTC. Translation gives CASSIGMSYEQYF. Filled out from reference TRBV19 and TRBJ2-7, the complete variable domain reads DGGITQSPKYLFRKEGQNVTLSCEQNLNHDAMYWYRQDPGQGLRLIYYSQIVNDFQKGDIAEGYSVSREKKESFPLTVTSAQKNPTAFYLCASSIGMSYEQYFGPGTRLTVT.